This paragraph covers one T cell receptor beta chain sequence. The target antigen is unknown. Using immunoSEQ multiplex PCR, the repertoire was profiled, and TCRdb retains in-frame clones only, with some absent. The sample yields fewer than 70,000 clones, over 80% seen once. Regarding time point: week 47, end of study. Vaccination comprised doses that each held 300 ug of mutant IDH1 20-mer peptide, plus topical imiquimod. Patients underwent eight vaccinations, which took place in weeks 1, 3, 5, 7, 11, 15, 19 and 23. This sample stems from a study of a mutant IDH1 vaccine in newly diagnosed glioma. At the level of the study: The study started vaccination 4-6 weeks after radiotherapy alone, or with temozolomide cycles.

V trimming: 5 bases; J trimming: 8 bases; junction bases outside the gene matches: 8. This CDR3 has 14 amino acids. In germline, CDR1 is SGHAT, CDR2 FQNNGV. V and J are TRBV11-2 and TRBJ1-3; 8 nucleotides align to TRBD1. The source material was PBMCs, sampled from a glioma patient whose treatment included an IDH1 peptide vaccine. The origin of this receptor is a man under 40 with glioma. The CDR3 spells CASSPGQGRHTIYF. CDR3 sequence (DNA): TGTGCCAGCAGCCCAGGACAGGGACGGCACACCATATATTTT.